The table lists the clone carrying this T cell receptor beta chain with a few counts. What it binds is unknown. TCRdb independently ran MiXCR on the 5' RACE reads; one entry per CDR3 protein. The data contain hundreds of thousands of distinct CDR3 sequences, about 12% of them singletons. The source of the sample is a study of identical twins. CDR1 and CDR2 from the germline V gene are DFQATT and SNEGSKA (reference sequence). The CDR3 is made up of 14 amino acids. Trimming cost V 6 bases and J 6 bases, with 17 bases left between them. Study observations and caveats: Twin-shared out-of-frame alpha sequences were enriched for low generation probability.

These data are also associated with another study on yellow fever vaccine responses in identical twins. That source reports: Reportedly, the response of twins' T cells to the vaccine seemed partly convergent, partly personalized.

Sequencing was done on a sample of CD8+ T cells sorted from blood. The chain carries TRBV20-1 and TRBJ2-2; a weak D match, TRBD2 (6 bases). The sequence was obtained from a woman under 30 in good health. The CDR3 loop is CSAPRAGTSGELFF. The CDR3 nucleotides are TGCAGTGCCCCCCGCGCAGGGACTTCCGGGGAGCTGTTTTTT.